Shown below are 14 T cell receptor beta chains from a single sample sequenced in a study of shared clonotypes between healthy human individuals. TCRdb's copy holds only in-frame clones and misses some; the assay was immunoSEQ multiplex PCR. The sample yields about 520,000 clones, about 72% seen once. Input material: PBMCs. The receptors shown here come from a middle-aged woman in good health. Some clones in this sample may be carry-over from other donors' samples.

This clone appeared once. J is TRBJ2-7 and V is TRBV6-1, with 8 bases lining up with TRBD1. Germline CDR1 reads MNHNS; CDR2 reads SASEGT. The CDR3 has 15 amino acids. The V gene end was trimmed by 5 bases and the J gene end by 2 bases; junction bases not matched to a gene: 8. For the CDR3, the DNA is TGTGCCAGCAGTTCGTCCGGGACAGGTACCTACGAGCAGTACTTC. Protein sequence: CASSSSGTGTYEQYF.

The V and J genes are TRBV11-3 and TRBJ2-1; 11 bases are a match to TRBD2. This CDR3 spans 16 amino acids. CDR1 and CDR2 from the germline V gene are SGHNT and YENEEA. V lost 0 bases and J lost 4; bases outside the gene matches: 2. The CDR3 bases are TGTGCCAGCAGCTTAGATCGACTAGCGGGATACAATGAGCAGTTCTTC. It encodes CASSLDRLAGYNEQFF.

The chain links TRBV28 to TRBJ2-3, with D possibly TRBD1 on 6 matching bases. Germline CDR1 is MDHEN and CDR2 is SYDVKM. V was trimmed by 7 bases and J by 4 bases, leaving 15 bases between them. The CDR3 sequence is 14 residues long. DNA of the CDR3: TGTGCCAGCACCCTGACTGGGGGCGCAGATACGCAGTATTTT. This translates into CASTLTGGADTQYF.

The chain uses TRBV9 and TRBJ1-1; D gene unclear. V lost 2 bases and J 0 bases, leaving 8 bases between the germline ends. This CDR3 has 14 amino acids. Looked up from germline, CDR1 is SGDLS and CDR2 is YYNGEE. The CDR3 reads CASSVDTMNTEAFF. For the CDR3, the DNA is TGTGCCAGCAGCGTTGACACCATGAACACTGAAGCTTTCTTT.

The chain uses TRBV21-1 and TRBJ1-5; TRBD1 is the table's D call and was not checked against the DNA. TRBV21-1 is given as a pseudogene. The CDR3 length is 16 residues. This CDR3 is CASSSRDRGLVQPQHF. Written as DNA, the CDR3 is TGTGCCAGCAGCAGCCGGGACAGGGGTCTGGTTCAGCCCCAGCATTTT.

V is TRBV21-1 and J is TRBJ2-7; the table's D call, TRBD1, has no DNA check behind it. TRBV21-1 is a recognized pseudogene. This CDR3 is built from 19 residues. CDR3 DNA: TGTGCCAGCAGGAGGACAGGGGATTTAGCGGGATGCGGGCAAAACGAGCAGTACTTC. This gives the protein CASRRTGDLAGCGQNEQYF.

In DNA, the CDR3 is TGCAGCGTTGAGGCTCCCGGGGAGACCCAGTACTTC. Translating it yields CSVEAPGETQYF. The chain carries TRBV29-1 and TRBJ2-5, with D unclear. Germline CDR1 reads SQVTM; CDR2 reads ANQGSEA. The CDR3 totals 12 residues. Trimming cost V 3 bases and J 5 bases, with 10 bases left between them.

V gene TRBV9 combines with J gene TRBJ2-7; D might be TRBD1 or TRBD2, each matching 6 bases. The CDR3 is 14 residues long. Germline V gene data show CDR1 as SGDLS and CDR2 as YYNGEE. Trimming took off 3 bases at V and 2 bases at J, with 12 bases between the two ends. The CDR3 loop reads CASSAGGGPYEQYF. The CDR3, as DNA: TGTGCCAGCAGCGCCGGAGGGGGGCCCTACGAGCAGTACTTC.

This clone was detected only once. The V call is TRBV5-1, the J call TRBJ2-3, with 9 bases matching TRBD1. In germline, CDR1 is SGHRS, CDR2 YFSETQ. This CDR3 contains 16 residues. J lost 6 bases, V lost 0 bases, and 8 bases had no gene match. The CDR3 nucleotides read TGCGCCAGCAGCTTGGAGGGACAGGGATATGTGGATACGCAGTATTTT. Translated, it gives CASSLEGQGYVDTQYF. The full variable domain, its missing parts supplied by reference TRBV5-1 and TRBJ2-3, is KAGVTQTPRYLIKTRGQQVTLSCSPISGHRSVSWYQQTPGQGLQFLFEYFSETQRNKGNFPGRFSGRQFSNSRSEMNVSTLELGDSALYLCASSLEGQGYVDTQYFGPGTRLTVL.

The chain links TRBV25-1 to TRBJ2-3, with D uncertain. CDR3 length equals 13 residues. Germline V gene data show CDR1 as MGHDK and CDR2 as SYGVNS. The germline V and J ends were trimmed by 1 base and 0 bases, with 2 bases remaining between them. The CDR3 DNA sequence: TGTGCCAGCAGTGAATGGAGCACAGATACGCAGTATTTT. Translating gives CASSEWSTDTQYF. The whole variable domain, filled in from reference TRBV25-1 and TRBJ2-3, reads EADIYQTPRYLVIGTGKKITLECSQTMGHDKMYWYQQDPGMELHLIHYSYGVNSTEKGDLSSESTVSRIRTEHFPLTLESARPSHTSQYLCASSEWSTDTQYFGPGTRLTVL.

The chain joins TRBV4-2 to TRBJ2-2; D gene ambiguous. The CDR3 has 13 amino acids. The germline CDR1 and CDR2 sequences are LGHNA and YNFKEQ. Trimming took 0 bases from V and 7 from J, leaving 6 bases between them. The CDR3 sequence is CASSQEPDGELFF. CDR3 sequence (DNA): TGTGCCAGCAGCCAAGAACCGGACGGGGAGCTGTTTTTT.

The chain uses TRBV15 and TRBJ2-7; no clear D gene. The V gene's germline CDR1 is LNHNV and CDR2 YYDKDF (reference sequence). The CDR3 has 14 residues. Trimming took 0 bases from V and 4 from J, leaving 10 bases between them. This CDR3 reads CATSRDKGRYEQYF. CDR3 nucleotide sequence: TGTGCCACCAGCAGAGATAAGGGCAGATACGAGCAGTACTTC.

The V call is TRBV4-1, the J call TRBJ2-7; D is possibly TRBD2 (6 bases). Germline CDR1 is MGHRA and CDR2 is YSYEKL. V lost 0 bases, J lost 5 bases, and 20 bases lay in between. This CDR3 is 17 amino acids long. CDR3 nucleotide sequence: TGCGCCAGCAGCCAAGAGGCTAATAGCGGACCGTCTGACGAGCAGTACTTC. Its protein product is CASSQEANSGPSDEQYF.

This chain uses TRBV4-1 with TRBJ1-3; TRBD1 agrees at 7 bases. Germline V lookup: CDR1 MGHRA, CDR2 YSYEKL. The CDR3 covers 16 residues. Trimming at V came to 6 bases and at J to 0 bases, leaving 8 bases not matched to a gene. CDR3 loop: CASRFRQGGSGNTIYF. The DNA for the CDR3 is TGCGCCAGCAGATTTAGACAGGGTGGCTCTGGAAACACCATATATTTT.